A selection of T cell receptor beta chains follows, all from one sample in a study of STAT5B mutations in CD4+ large granular lymphocyte leukemia. The repertoire was sequenced with immunoSEQ multiplex PCR; TCRdb's copy has only in-frame clones and lacks some. The sample yields under 40,000 clones, around 66% seen once. The specimen was CD4+ T cells from blood buffy coats. The receptor source for this set is a human donor in good health. Both conserved end residues are part of each CDR3.

v_call	cdr3_aa
TRBV7-3	CASSTGLAGTDTQYF
TRBV2	CASSEVRGASRYGYTF
TRBV19	CASSIASYGHTDTQYF
TRBV6-5	CASTPPGGNQPQHF
TRBV5-5	CASSLPGVFNEKLFF
TRBV2	CASSLDATGGNEKLFF
TRBV5-4	CASSLGSTGITEAFF
TRBV28	CASSLRGFENTIYF
TRBV28	CASCEGAYEQYF
TRBV18	CASSDTANYGYTF
TRBV19	CASRPGAPYNEQFF
TRBV2	CASSAGQGASGYTF
TRBV5-1	CASSLARLDNEKLFF
TRBV5-5	CASSSAVLVWMNTEAFF
TRBV6-1	CASSAGTANTGELFF
TRBV14	CASSQDRGLETQYF
TRBV11-3	CASGNKNTGELFF
TRBV7-8	CASSSGTAQETQYF
TRBV7-2	CASSPGQGGDTQYF
TRBV15	CATSRGWTAITENSNQPQHF
TRBV7-7	CASSFSLANTGELFF
TRBV6-6	CASRGWTDGYTF
TRBV28	CASSLFPRQGARTGELFF
TRBV19	CASSITGANTEAFF
TRBV7-6	CASSLNPVSNEKLFF
TRBV2	CASSGGVSRFNQPQHF
TRBV9	CASSVETGTDTQYF
TRBV18	CASSVDGGQPQHF
TRBV29-1	CSVQVLVEQYF
TRBV18	CASSPLMEETQYF
TRBV4-1	CASSPGTSGGVSETQYF
TRBV25-1	CASSESWDRGGYTF
TRBV2	CASSGRLTDTQYF
TRBV2	CASRRGGSYEQYF
TRBV6-1	CASSELGNTGELFF
TRBV30	CAWSVSGQDYTF
TRBV7-8	CASSLVGGLAGGKYEQYF
TRBV11-2	CASSLVAGGTGELFF
TRBV9	CASSVDQLRGNTEAFF
TRBV19	CASSTTGAYEQYF
TRBV10-1	CASSDPPGSTDTQYF
TRBV4-1	CASSTLSNTEAFF